The 25 T cell receptor beta chains presented below share a single source sample, sequenced in a study of T cells after posttransplantation cyclophosphamide. Data came from immunoSEQ multiplex PCR; TCRdb stores just in-frame clones and leaves some out. The top ten clones hold approximately 2.7% of a sample with around 66,000 clones, roughly 93% of them seen once. The sequencing sample was made of PBMCs. The origin of the receptors is a woman in her 30s in good health and a related stem cell transplant donor.

The genes are TRBV13 and TRBJ1-1; D gene uncertain. Germline CDR1 is PRHDT and CDR2 is FYEKMQ (reference sequence). V lost 3 bases and J 1 base, leaving 6 bases between the germline ends. This CDR3 contains 13 residues. CDR3 region: CASSFWSNTEAFF. The CDR3 nucleotides are TGTGCCAGCAGCTTTTGGTCGAACACTGAAGCTTTCTTT.

The V gene is TRBV5-1, the J gene TRBJ1-3; TRBD1 aligns across 9 bases. V shed 2 bases and J 2 bases; nucleotides not matched to a gene: 2. CDR1 is SGHRS and CDR2 is YFSETQ in the germline V gene. The CDR3 is 15 residues long. Here the CDR3 DNA reads TGCGCCAGCAGCTTCGGGACAGGGACTGGAAACACCATATATTTT. As protein: CASSFGTGTGNTIYF.

The J gene is TRBJ2-3, the V gene TRBV6-4; D not resolved. The CDR3 extends over 12 amino acids. V was pared by 6 bases and J by 0 bases, with 4 bases between. Germline-derived CDR1 and CDR2 are MRHNA and SNTAGT. CDR3 amino acids: CASRGSTDTQYF. The CDR3 DNA is TGTGCCAGCAGAGGGAGCACAGATACGCAGTATTTT.

In regard to this clone: The same CDR3 arises from other DNA sequences in this sample as well. The J gene is TRBJ2-7, the V gene TRBV5-4; TRBD2 might be the D (6 bases). The CDR3 sequence is 14 residues long. V was clipped by 0 bases and J by 7 bases, with 14 bases between them. Germline V gene data show CDR1 as SGHNT and CDR2 as YYREEE (reference sequence). The CDR3: CASSLAGLGGEQYF. The CDR3 bases are TGTGCCAGCAGCTTGGCCGGGTTAGGAGGGGAGCAGTACTTC.

The chain uses TRBV2 and TRBJ2-1; 7 nucleotides agree with TRBD2. CDR3 length: 14 residues. Germline V gene data show CDR1 as SNHLY and CDR2 as FYNNEI. V shed 2 bases, J shed 3 bases, and the junction held 1 base outside the gene matches. CDR3 coding DNA: TGTGCCAGCAGTGAAAGCGGGGACTACAATGAGCAGTTCTTC. Protein product: CASSESGDYNEQFF.

The CDR3: CASSLSTSGGAGEQFF. In nucleotides, the CDR3 is TGTGCCAGCAGCTTATCGACTAGCGGGGGGGCCGGCGAGCAGTTCTTC. V and J are TRBV7-2 and TRBJ2-1; 14 nucleotides agree with TRBD2. The germline CDR1 and CDR2 sequences are SGHTA and FQGNSA. J gave up 10 bases and V 2 bases, and 7 bases lay outside the gene matches. The CDR3 spans 16 residues. Together with reference TRBV7-2 and TRBJ2-1, the CDR3 gives the full variable domain: GAGVSQSPSNKVTEKGKDVELRCDPISGHTALYWYRQSLGQGLEFLIYFQGNSAPDKSGLPSDRFSAERTGGSVSTLTIQRTQQEDSAVYLCASSLSTSGGAGEQFFGPGTRLTVL.

This chain connects TRBV30 to TRBJ1-4, with D tentatively TRBD1 (6 bases). The CDR3 spans 15 residues. Trimming stripped 3 bases from V and 7 bases from J, with 18 bases between. The germline V gene encodes CDR1 GTSNPN and CDR2 SVGIG (reference sequence). CDR3 region: CAWSVIGRGTEKLFF. As DNA, the CDR3 is TGTGCCTGGAGCGTAATAGGGAGGGGGACTGAAAAACTGTTTTTT.

This clone turned up a few times. The chain carries TRBV4-1 and TRBJ1-2; D gene ambiguous. Germline CDR1 and CDR2: MGHRA and YSYEKL. The CDR3 has 15 amino acids. V was cut by 4 bases and J by 1 base, with 13 bases left in between. The CDR3: CASSPELTVNYGYTF. CDR3 DNA: TGCGCCAGCAGCCCTGAACTTACGGTTAACTATGGCTACACCTTC.

The V gene is TRBV7-2, the J gene TRBJ2-3; D gene uncertain. V lost 2 bases to trimming and J lost 2 bases, with 8 bases between them. CDR3 length equals 14 residues. Germline loops: CDR1 SGHTA, CDR2 FQGNSA. The CDR3, as DNA: TGTGCCAGCAGCTTAACGCAAGCCACAGATACGCAGTATTTT. Protein: CASSLTQATDTQYF.

The rearrangement uses TRBV7-6 and TRBJ1-3; D is ambiguous. Trimming left V 5 bases short and J 0 bases short, with 14 bases between. The CDR3 spans 16 residues. Germline V lookup: CDR1 SGHVS, CDR2 FNYEAQ. The DNA for the CDR3 is TGTGCCAGCAGCCGACAACCGACGGACTCTGGAAACACCATATATTTT. Residues: CASSRQPTDSGNTIYF.

The rearrangement joins TRBV9 to TRBJ1-2, with 10 positions matching TRBD1. The ends lost 5 bases at V and 2 bases at J; junction bases unmatched: 9. CDR1 and CDR2 from the germline V gene are SGDLS and YYNGEE. The CDR3 runs 16 residues. In DNA, the CDR3 is TGTGCCAGCAGTAGACAGGGGGCGGACACCAACTATGGCTACACCTTC. This sequence encodes CASSRQGADTNYGYTF.

The chain uses TRBV4-3 and TRBJ2-7, with TRBD1 matching 7 bases. This CDR3 spans 17 amino acids. Germline lookup yields CDR1 LGHNA and CDR2 YSLEER. V shed 1 base and J 3 bases; nucleotides not matched to a gene: 12. The CDR3 here is CASSQGSGGWKNYEQYF. As DNA, the CDR3 is TGCGCCAGCAGCCAAGGTTCAGGGGGATGGAAAAACTACGAGCAGTACTTC.

The chain couples TRBV5-6 to TRBJ2-7; D gene ambiguous. The CDR3 has 11 amino acids. CDR1 is SGHDT, CDR2 YYEEEE, per germline. V was shortened by 0 bases and J by 4 bases, with 2 bases between the two germline ends. The DNA of the CDR3 is TGTGCCAGCAGCTTGGAATACGAGCAGTACTTC. Translated: CASSLEYEQYF. The variable domain in full, with the rest retrieved from reference TRBV5-6 and TRBJ2-7, is DAGVTQSPTHLIKTRGQQVTLRCSPKSGHDTVSWYQQALGQGPQFIFQYYEEEERQRGNFPDRFSGHQFPNYSSELNVNALLLGDSALYLCASSLEYEQYFGPGTRLTVT.

This chain links TRBV5-1 with TRBJ2-5; 7 nucleotides agree with TRBD1. The CDR3 extends over 14 amino acids. V was clipped by 4 bases and J by 5 bases; unmatched bases: 8. Germline-derived CDR1 and CDR2 are SGHRS and YFSETQ. CDR3 amino acids: CASSAGQAGETQYF. The CDR3 DNA follows: TGCGCCAGCAGCGCAGGACAGGCGGGTGAGACCCAGTACTTC.

The CDR3 protein is CASSFSRTSTDTQYF. CDR3 in DNA: TGCGCCAGCAGCTTCTCGCGGACTAGCACAGATACGCAGTATTTT. The V call is TRBV5-1, the J call TRBJ2-3; a possible D gene is TRBD2 (5 bases). Germline V gene lookup returns CDR1 SGHRS and CDR2 YFSETQ. The CDR3 consists of 15 residues. V lost 2 bases and J lost 0, with 10 bases in between.

V is TRBV14 and J is TRBJ1-4, with D maybe TRBD1 (5 bases). Germline V gene sequence: CDR1 SGHDN, CDR2 FVKESK. Trimming removed 2 bases from V and 10 bases from J, with 29 bases in between. The CDR3 contains 19 residues. The CDR3 region has the DNA TGTGCCAGCAGCCAAAAAGTGGGTGACAGCGCCTCTCTACCTCGAAAACTGTTTTTT. Translated, it gives CASSQKVGDSASLPRKLFF.

The chain employs TRBV7-2 and TRBJ1-2; perhaps TRBD1 as D (5 bases). The CDR3 length is 15 residues. CDR1 is SGHTA and CDR2 is FQGNSA in the germline V gene. Trimming left V 1 base short and J 4 bases short, with 13 bases between. CDR3 in DNA: TGTGCCAGCAGCTTAGAGTCCAGGAGGGGCTATGGCTACACCTTC. Residues: CASSLESRRGYGYTF.

The chain has TRBV7-2 and TRBJ2-4; D is uncertain. The length of the CDR3 is 14 residues. Germline values: CDR1 SGHTA, CDR2 FQGNSA. V was shortened by 8 bases and J by 7 bases, with 18 bases between the two germline ends. The CDR3 loop is CASALLTVDNIQYF. The CDR3 DNA is TGTGCCAGCGCCCTTTTGACGGTGGACAACATTCAGTACTTC.

The rearrangement links TRBV7-9 to TRBJ1-2, with 10 bases identical to TRBD1. Germline CDR1 SEHNR, CDR2 FQNEAQ (reference sequence). CDR3 size: 15 residues. V shed 2 bases and J 8 bases; nucleotides not matched to a gene: 8. CDR3 protein: CASSLTDRGLRGYTF. The DNA for the CDR3 is TGTGCCAGCAGCTTAACGGACAGGGGGTTAAGGGGCTACACCTTC.

The chain is built from TRBV6-1 and TRBJ2-1; 9 bases are a match to TRBD1. The germline V gene has CDR1 MNHNS and CDR2 SASEGT. The CDR3 contains 15 residues. V shed 3 bases and J 4 bases; nucleotides not matched to a gene: 4. The CDR3 sequence is CASSEGQGEYNEQFF. The CDR3 bases are TGTGCCAGCAGTGAGGGACAGGGCGAATACAATGAGCAGTTCTTC.

The genes are TRBV23-1 and TRBJ2-7; D might be TRBD1 (5 bases). TRBV23-1 falls under the ORF class, with uncertain function. There are 17 residues in the CDR3. The germline V and J ends were trimmed by 0 bases and 1 base, with 16 bases remaining between them. Written as DNA, the CDR3 is TGCGCCAGCAGTCAATCTGTGGGCACAGGACAATCCTACGAGCAGTACTTC. Translation: CASSQSVGTGQSYEQYF.

V usage is TRBV11-3 and J usage is TRBJ2-3; D uncertain. The ends were cut back, 6 bases at V and 3 bases at J, with 10 bases in the middle. The CDR3 totals 13 residues. CDR1 and CDR2 from the germline V gene are SGHNT and YENEEA. CDR3 protein: CASSLADTDTQYF. In DNA, the CDR3 is TGTGCCAGCAGTCTTGCCGATACAGATACGCAGTATTTT.

The chain combines TRBV6-1 with TRBJ1-1; D is unclear. V lost 10 bases to trimming and J lost 1 base, with 19 bases between them. The CDR3 is 15 amino acids. CDR1 and CDR2 (germline): MNHNS, SASEGT. CDR3 DNA sequence: TGTGCCACTGGCCGACTCGTGGGCACGAACACTGAAGCTTTCTTT. It translates to CATGRLVGTNTEAFF.

The rearrangement links TRBV30 to TRBJ2-7, with a weak D call TRBD1 (6 bases). CDR3 length equals 12 residues. CDR1 is GTSNPN and CDR2 is SVGIG in the germline V gene (reference sequence). Trimming took off 5 bases at V and 0 bases at J, with 8 bases between the two ends. The CDR3 loop reads CAWGDTSYEQYF. The CDR3 DNA reads as TGTGCCTGGGGGGACACCTCCTACGAGCAGTACTTC.

As for this clone: Within the sample, other DNA sequences also encode this same CDR3. This chain connects TRBV19 to TRBJ1-2, with 7 bases matching TRBD1. The CDR3 extends over 16 amino acids. V was clipped by 3 bases and J by 8 bases; unmatched bases: 15. From germline, CDR1 is LNHDA and CDR2 SQIVND (reference sequence). The DNA of the CDR3 is TGTGCCAGTAGTATTACCCCAACAGGGGACCTCTACGGCTACACCTTC. This translates into CASSITPTGDLYGYTF.